These 4 T cell receptor beta chains were all obtained from the same sample, sequenced in a study of cytomegalovirus exposure and HLA in healthy donors. Using immunoSEQ multiplex PCR, the repertoire was profiled, and TCRdb retains in-frame clones only, with some absent. Seen here are roughly 120,000 clones, roughly nine tenths observed once, and the top ten hold approximately 4.5%. Source material: PBMCs. The receptors come from a man younger than 30 in good health and CMV-seropositive.

The J gene is TRBJ2-2, the V gene TRBV7-6; 9 bases line up with TRBD1. The trim removed 4 bases at V and 5 bases at J, leaving 11 bases unmatched. Germline loops: CDR1 SGHVS, CDR2 FNYEAQ. The CDR3 length is 17 residues. As DNA, the CDR3 is TGTGCCAGCAGCTCCCCGTGGGGGACAGGGAATACCGGGGAGCTGTTTTTT. This encodes CASSSPWGTGNTGELFF.

CDR3 coding DNA: TGTGCCAGCAGCCGGGACACAAAGAACTATGGCTACACCTTC. Translating gives CASSRDTKNYGYTF. The V gene is TRBV14, the J gene TRBJ1-2, with a possible D match to TRBD1 (6 bases). The germline V gene has CDR1 SGHDN and CDR2 FVKESK. V lost 4 bases, J lost 2 bases, and 11 bases lay in between. The length of the CDR3 is 14 residues.

The rearrangement uses TRBV4-2 and TRBJ2-1; the match to TRBD2 covers 7 bases. Germline CDR1 and CDR2: LGHNA and YNFKEQ. The CDR3 totals 17 residues. The V segment lost 0 bases and the J segment 0 bases; nucleotides outside the gene matches: 5. The CDR3 nucleotides read TGTGCCAGCAGCCAAGAGCCAGCGGGGAGCTCCTACAATGAGCAGTTCTTC. The encoded protein is CASSQEPAGSSYNEQFF.

The chain recombines TRBV2 with TRBJ2-7; TRBD1 matches 9 bases. Trimming took 7 bases from V and 6 from J; bases not matched to a gene: 7. The CDR3 is 13 amino acids. Germline V gene lookup returns CDR1 SNHLY and CDR2 FYNNEI. The CDR3 DNA is TGTGCCAGCACAGGGGACAGGGCGTTCGAGCAGTACTTC. Amino acid sequence: CASTGDRAFEQYF.